These 6 T cell receptor beta chains share one sample of origin, sequenced in a study of regulatory T cells in long-lasting Graves disease. As for time point: newly diagnosed GD, antithyroid drugs for less than 3 months. From PBMCs, RNA was extracted and then used to make the TCR library. TCR beta libraries were built with iRepertoire HTBI primers and Arm-PCR of CDR3 regions. From the multiplex PCR reads, TCRdb called clonotypes with MiXCR, one entry per CDR3 protein. The sample has approximately 540,000 distinct CDR3 sequences, approximately 12% seen once; the top ten hold approximately 9%. These same data were also listed under a study on T cells in Graves' hyperthyroidism and ophthalmopathy.

The sample consisted of peripheral blood mononuclear cells (PBMCs), taken at new diagnosis, from a patient treated with antithyroid drugs. The receptors were gathered from a woman in her twenties or thirties with Graves disease.

This clonotype has just a few counts. A read error may be the cause here, since a much bigger clone is one base away. This chain links TRBV28 with TRBJ1-1; D unresolved. CDR3 length equals 18 residues. CDR1 MDHEN and CDR2 SYDVKM come from the germline V gene. CDR3 nucleotide sequence: TGTGCCAGCAGTTCACCAACATTGAGGGCAAGTAGGAACACTGAAGCTTCCTTT. Amino acid sequence: CASSSPTLRASRNTEASF.

This clonotype was recorded many times. The chain is built from TRBV6-2 or TRBV6-3 and TRBJ1-1, with a weak D call TRBD1 (5 bases). The CDR3 is 15 residues long. The V and J ends lost 0 bases and 5 bases respectively, with 13 bases between them. Germline CDR1 MNHEY, CDR2 SVGEGT. The CDR3 region has the DNA TGTGCCAGCAGTTACTCGCCCGGGGCAGATACTGAAGCTTTCTTT. Protein: CASSYSPGADTEAFF.

This clonotype was seen only a few times. The rearrangement links TRBV6-1 to TRBJ2-2; D is unresolved. CDR1 MNHNS and CDR2 SASEGT come from the germline V gene. This CDR3 region has 13 residues. V lost 6 bases and J lost 4, with 9 bases in between. DNA of the CDR3: TGTGCCAGCAGCCGCGTCACCACCGGGGAGCTGTTTTTT. Translated, it gives CASSRVTTGELFF.

In its sample, this clonotype was seen many times. The V call is TRBV20-1, the J call TRBJ2-6; D unclear. The CDR3 sequence is 18 residues long. V lost 1 base to trimming and J lost 0 bases, with 16 bases between them. Germline lookup yields CDR1 DFQATT and CDR2 SNEGSKA (reference sequence). CDR3 in DNA: TGCAGTGCTAGAGTGAGTCGGCCCGACCGCTCTGGGGCCAACGTCCTGACTTTC. Its protein product is CSARVSRPDRSGANVLTF.

There are many counts of this clonotype. V gene TRBV30 combines with J gene TRBJ2-1, with TRBD2 matching 13 bases. With 0 bases clipped from V and 3 bases from J, the junction kept 5 bases outside the gene matches. The length of the CDR3 is 17 residues. The germline V gene has CDR1 GTSNPN and CDR2 SVGIG (reference sequence). The CDR3 reads CAWSVTRTSGSYNEQFF. The DNA of the CDR3 is TGTGCCTGGAGTGTAACAAGGACTAGCGGGAGCTACAATGAGCAGTTCTTC.

This clonotype has at least ten counts. The chain is built from TRBV11-2 and TRBJ1-2; maybe TRBD1 (5 bases). Germline V gives CDR1 SGHAT, CDR2 FQNNGV. The CDR3 is made up of 14 amino acids. Trimming took off 0 bases at V and 8 bases at J, with 13 bases between the two ends. In nucleotides, the CDR3 is TGTGCCAGCAGCTTAGACCGGGGGGATCAAGGCTACACCTTC. Encoded protein: CASSLDRGDQGYTF.